The 21 T cell receptor beta chains given below trace back to one sample, sequenced in a study of CD8+ T cells in alopecia areata. Following extraction, RNA underwent reverse transcription to cDNA, which served as the sequencing template. Produced via immunoSEQ multiplex PCR; TCRdb's table is partial and in-frame only. Among 60,000 to 90,000 clones listed, approximately 66% were seen once. Treatment indicated: oral pan-JAK inhibitor, 5-10 mg twice daily. This specimen was CD8+ T cells sorted from blood, taken at week 24, from a patient treated with tofacitinib. These receptors came from a human donor with alopecia areata.

This clone has more than one count but fewer than ten. J is TRBJ2-2 and V is TRBV25-1, with D unclear. Looked up from germline, CDR1 is MGHDK and CDR2 is SYGVNS. V lost 3 bases and J 6 bases, leaving 2 bases between the germline ends. This CDR3 has 11 residues. The CDR3 bases are TGTGCCAGCAGTGACTCCGGGGAGCTGTTTTTT. It encodes CASSDSGELFF.

The V and J genes are TRBV20-1 and TRBJ2-3; TRBD2 matches 10 bases. Germline assignment: CDR1 DFQATT and CDR2 SNEGSKA (reference sequence). V shed 5 bases, J shed 14 bases, and the junction held 7 bases outside the gene matches. The CDR3 extends over 11 amino acids. The CDR3 loop is CSADTGTSVYF. DNA for the CDR3: TGCAGTGCTGACACCGGGACTAGCGTGTATTTT.

The rearrangement uses TRBV19 and TRBJ2-3; TRBD2 agrees at 10 bases. V dropped 7 bases and J dropped 4; count of bases not matched to a gene: 2. This CDR3 is 13 amino acids long. CDR1 and CDR2 (germline): LNHDA, SQIVND (reference sequence). The DNA of the CDR3 is TGTGCCAGTAAGCTAGCGGGAGCAGATACGCAGTATTTT. Its protein is CASKLAGADTQYF.

V usage is TRBV28 and J usage is TRBJ2-3, with 10 positions matching TRBD2. Unmatched junction bases numbered 7, after V lost 5 bases and J lost 2 bases. Germline V gene sequence: CDR1 MDHEN, CDR2 SYDVKM. The CDR3 sequence is 16 residues long. The DNA of the CDR3 is TGTGCCAGCAGTCTAAGCGGGAGGGCCCTCACAGATACGCAGTATTTT. It is translated as CASSLSGRALTDTQYF.

This clone was seen a handful of times. This chain links TRBV7-9 with TRBJ1-1; D gene unclear. Per the germline V gene, CDR1 is SEHNR and CDR2 is FQNEAQ (reference sequence). The CDR3 extends over 11 amino acids. Trimming took 4 bases from V and 2 from J, leaving 2 bases between them. Here the CDR3 DNA reads TGTGCCAGCAGCTCAAACACTGAAGCTTTCTTT. Amino acids: CASSSNTEAFF.

The chain couples TRBV4-1 to TRBJ2-1, with unresolved D. Trimming left V 4 bases short and J 6 bases short, with 13 bases between. The CDR3 extends over 14 amino acids. Germline CDR1 reads MGHRA; CDR2 reads YSYEKL. For the CDR3, the DNA is TGCGCCAGCAGCCTTTCCAGCGAAGGCAATGAGCAGTTCTTC. Protein: CASSLSSEGNEQFF.

The chain carries TRBV29-1 and TRBJ1-2; possibly TRBD1 for D (5 bases). Trimming stripped 7 bases from V and 3 bases from J, with 18 bases between. The CDR3 runs 14 residues. Germline V gene data show CDR1 as SQVTM and CDR2 as ANQGSEA. The CDR3 region is CSAQQEFPDYGYTF. The CDR3 coding sequence is TGCAGCGCCCAACAGGAATTCCCCGACTATGGCTACACCTTC.

The genes are TRBV7-9 and TRBJ1-2, with D perhaps TRBD1 (5 bases). V was cut by 5 bases and J by 3 bases, with 13 bases left in between. Germline CDR1 is SEHNR and CDR2 is FQNEAQ (reference sequence). The CDR3 has 14 amino acids. The CDR3 region is CASSQTGAHYGYTF. The CDR3 nucleotides read TGTGCCAGCAGCCAGACTGGGGCACACTATGGCTACACCTTC.

The CDR3 sequence is CASRSLDTQYF. The DNA of the CDR3 is TGTGCCAGCAGGAGTTTAGATACGCAGTATTTT. The V call is TRBV2, the J call TRBJ2-3; D call uncertain. The V end was cut by 6 bases, the J end by 5 bases, with 6 bases between. Germline lookup yields CDR1 SNHLY and CDR2 FYNNEI. The CDR3 runs 11 residues.

This clone came up a few times. The chain is built from TRBV27 and TRBJ2-3, with TRBD1 as a possible D gene (5 bases). Per the germline V gene, CDR1 is MNHEY and CDR2 is SMNVEV (reference sequence). There are 16 residues in the CDR3. The V end lost 3 bases, the J end lost 2 bases, and 15 bases lay between the germline ends. The CDR3 DNA is TGTGCCAGCAGTTTTGGAGCCGGCAGGGTCACAGATACGCAGTATTTT. Encoded protein: CASSFGAGRVTDTQYF.

The V call is TRBV6-5, the J call TRBJ2-7; D unresolved. V was clipped by 5 bases and J by 3 bases, with 5 bases between them. Germline V CDR1 and CDR2: MNHEY, SVGAGI. The CDR3 totals 11 residues. The chain's CDR3 is CASSEIYEQYF. As DNA, the CDR3 is TGTGCCAGCAGTGAAATCTACGAGCAGTACTTC.

This chain joins TRBV30 and TRBJ2-7; 10 nucleotides agree with TRBD2. Germline CDR1 is GTSNPN and CDR2 is SVGIG (reference sequence). CDR3 length: 14 residues. V shed 3 bases and J 2 bases; nucleotides not matched to a gene: 4. The CDR3 sequence: CAWSAGLAPYEQYF. The CDR3 nucleotides read TGTGCCTGGAGCGCGGGACTAGCGCCCTACGAGCAGTACTTC.

The sample holds a few counts of this clone. The chain uses TRBV29-1 and TRBJ1-2; possible D gene TRBD1, 5 bases. This CDR3 contains 14 residues. V lost 4 bases and J lost 6, with 18 bases in between. The germline CDR1 and CDR2 sequences are SQVTM and ANQGSEA. The CDR3 nucleotides read TGCAGCGTTGTCCCCGCCCGACAGTTTGATGGCTACACCTTC. Its translation: CSVVPARQFDGYTF.

This chain uses TRBV10-3 with TRBJ1-5; no firm D call. Germline V gives CDR1 ENHRY, CDR2 SYGVKD. CDR3 length equals 13 residues. Trimming left V 7 bases short and J 5 bases short, with 12 bases between. CDR3 sequence: CAINRGLHQPQHF. DNA for the CDR3: TGTGCCATCAATCGAGGGTTGCATCAGCCCCAGCATTTT.

This chain joins TRBV5-6 and TRBJ1-1, with 8 bases lining up with TRBD1. Germline CDR1 and CDR2: SGHDT and YYEEEE. The V and J ends lost 0 bases and 5 bases, in that order; junction bases with no gene match: 9. The CDR3 loop spans 16 amino acids. This chain's CDR3 is CASSLGAQGARTEAFF. CDR3 nucleotides: TGTGCCAGCAGCTTGGGAGCCCAGGGGGCAAGAACTGAAGCTTTCTTT.

This clone was seen ten or more times. The chain employs TRBV11-2 and TRBJ2-3; TRBD1 aligns across 8 bases. V gave up 1 base and J gave up 5 bases; unmatched junction bases: 5. Germline V lookup: CDR1 SGHAT, CDR2 FQNNGV. This CDR3 spans 15 amino acids. As DNA, the CDR3 is TGTGCCAGCAGCTTAGCGGGACAGGAGGGAGATACGCAGTATTTT. Translated: CASSLAGQEGDTQYF. Based on the CDR3 plus reference TRBV11-2 and TRBJ2-3, the full variable domain is EAGVAQSPRYKIIEKRQSVAFWCNPISGHATLYWYQQILGQGPKLLIQFQNNGVVDDSQLPKDRFSAERLKGVDSTLKIQPAKLEDSAVYLCASSLAGQEGDTQYFGPGTRLTVL.

This sequence joins TRBV27 and TRBJ2-1; a weak D match, TRBD2 (6 bases). Between the trimmed V and J ends, which lost 5 bases and 5 bases, there was a span of 13 bases. The CDR3 has 14 amino acids. Germline V gene lookup returns CDR1 MNHEY and CDR2 SMNVEV (reference sequence). The CDR3 loop is CASSTSGLNNEQFF. DNA of the CDR3: TGTGCCAGCAGTACCTCGGGACTCAACAATGAGCAGTTCTTC.

The chain carries TRBV9 and TRBJ1-1; the D gene is possibly TRBD1 (5 bases). This CDR3 is 13 amino acids long. Germline CDR1 is SGDLS and CDR2 is YYNGEE. V lost 3 bases to trimming and J lost 5 bases, with 11 bases between them. For the CDR3, the DNA is TGTGCCAGCAGCGCATACGAGGGGACTGAAGCTTTCTTT. This encodes CASSAYEGTEAFF. Based on the CDR3 plus reference TRBV9 and TRBJ1-1, the full variable domain is DSGVTQTPKHLITATGQRVTLRCSPRSGDLSVYWYQQSLDQGLQFLIQYYNGEERAKGNILERFSAQQFPDLHSELNLSSLELGDSALYFCASSAYEGTEAFFGQGTRLTVV.

The J gene is TRBJ1-2, the V gene TRBV28; 7 nucleotides match TRBD1. The CDR3 is made up of 14 amino acids. The germline V gene encodes CDR1 MDHEN and CDR2 SYDVKM. V was pared by 5 bases and J by 4 bases, with 7 bases of the junction left unmatched. The CDR3: CASSIRGLGYGYTF. Written as DNA, the CDR3 is TGTGCCAGCAGTATAAGGGGGCTGGGCTATGGCTACACCTTC.

This clone is labeled as medium-sized (0.01 to 0.1%). V usage is TRBV7-2 and J usage is TRBJ2-6, with D unresolved. The V end was cut by 8 bases, the J end by 4 bases, with 3 bases between. Germline CDR1 is SGHTA and CDR2 is FQGNSA. This CDR3 is 11 amino acids long. CDR3 residues: CASSGANVLTF. The CDR3 nucleotides read TGTGCCAGCTCCGGGGCCAACGTCCTGACTTTC. The full variable domain, completed using reference TRBV7-2 and TRBJ2-6, is GAGVSQSPSNKVTEKGKDVELRCDPISGHTALYWYRQSLGQGLEFLIYFQGNSAPDKSGLPSDRFSAERTGGSVSTLTIQRTQQEDSAVYLCASSGANVLTFGAGSRLTVL.

The rearrangement uses TRBV28 and TRBJ1-3, with TRBD1 as a possible D gene (6 bases). The CDR3 consists of 14 residues. The V end was cut by 6 bases, the J end by 4 bases, with 13 bases between. Germline CDR1 is MDHEN and CDR2 is SYDVKM. The CDR3: CASSPGTNGNTIYF. CDR3 coding DNA: TGTGCCAGCAGCCCAGGGACAAACGGAAACACCATATATTTT.